This T cell receptor beta chain is drawn from a study of T cell responses to AZD1222 COVID-19 vaccine. Study observations and caveats: It should be noted that donors were predominantly white British and more often female, and clonal diversity was possibly underestimated. The breadth and depth of Spike-specific TCRs increased once two AZD1222 doses had been given.

Profiled with immunoSEQ multiplex PCR; TCRdb holds only in-frame clones, not every one. The data hold 120,000 or so clones, with about 90% observed a single time. Concerning this clone itself: The antigen remains unidentified.

Trimming stripped 1 base from V and 0 bases from J, with 7 bases between. Germline CDR1 reads MDHEN; CDR2 reads SYDVKM. CDR3 length equals 15 residues. Sequencing was performed on peripheral blood, taken on day 0 of AZD1222 vaccination. The chain has TRBV28 and TRBJ1-5; D is unresolved. The sequence came from an adult in good health. The CDR3 DNA reads TGTGCCAGCAGTTTATACGGAGGTAGCAATCAGCCCCAGCATTTT. This encodes CASSLYGGSNQPQHF.